This entry describes one T cell receptor beta chain. Trimming took 2 bases from V and 1 from J, leaving 12 bases between them. The CDR3 runs 15 residues. The germline V gene has CDR1 SGDLS and CDR2 YYNGEE. This sample is drawn from a study of OX40 agonist ivuxolimab in advanced cancers. At the level of the study: People who had prior anti-PD-1, anti-PD-L1 or anti-CTLA-4 therapy could take part, and around 40% had some.

The data were produced by immunoSEQ multiplex PCR, yet TCRdb's version contains in-frame clones alone and is incomplete. The sample includes just over 95,000 clones, 70% to 90% seen only once; the top ten take roughly 3.8%. Sample: CD4+ or CD8+ T cells sorted from blood, taken in a trial of the OX40 agonist ivuxolimab. This receptor was obtained from an adult with an advanced solid tumor such as melanoma, head and neck, liver or kidney cancer. This chain links TRBV9 with TRBJ1-1; no firm D call. The DNA for the CDR3 is TGTGCCAGCAGCGTGGACTCCGGGAGGAACACTGAAGCTTTCTTT. The encoded protein is CASSVDSGRNTEAFF.